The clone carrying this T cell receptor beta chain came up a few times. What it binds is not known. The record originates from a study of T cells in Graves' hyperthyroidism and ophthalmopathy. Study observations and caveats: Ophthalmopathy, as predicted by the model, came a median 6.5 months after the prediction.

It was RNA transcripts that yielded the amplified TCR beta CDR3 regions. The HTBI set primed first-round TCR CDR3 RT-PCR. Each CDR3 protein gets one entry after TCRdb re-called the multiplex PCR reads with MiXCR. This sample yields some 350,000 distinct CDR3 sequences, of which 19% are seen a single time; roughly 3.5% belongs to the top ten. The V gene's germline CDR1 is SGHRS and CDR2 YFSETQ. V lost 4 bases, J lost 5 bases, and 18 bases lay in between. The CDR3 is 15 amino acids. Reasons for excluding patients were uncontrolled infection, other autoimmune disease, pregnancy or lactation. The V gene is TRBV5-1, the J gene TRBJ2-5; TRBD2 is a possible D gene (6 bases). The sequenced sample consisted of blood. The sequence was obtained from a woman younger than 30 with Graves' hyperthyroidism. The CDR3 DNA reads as TGCGCCAGCAGCCCAACTAGCCCGGGCAGGGAGACCCAGTACTTC. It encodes CASSPTSPGRETQYF.